This T cell receptor beta chain was identified in a study of identical twins. Whole-study findings and limits: Memory repertoires lacked the insertion deficit that abundant cord blood beta clonotypes showed. The authors drew conclusions from cross-sectional statistical analysis rather than following the same donors.

This clonotype came up a few times. Its antigen is not identified. MiXCR was run by TCRdb on the 5' RACE reads, yielding one entry per CDR3 protein. The table shows about 530,000 distinct CDR3 sequences, with around 24% occurring only once. Germline CDR1 and CDR2: LGHDT and YNNKEL (reference sequence). This CDR3 region has 16 residues. Trimming at V came to 4 bases and at J to 7 bases, leaving 11 bases not matched to a gene. The same sample was also used in a study of yellow fever vaccine responses in identical twins.

This chain joins TRBV3-1 and TRBJ2-1; 9 bases map to TRBD2. The sample comprised CD4+ T cells sorted from blood. This TCR came from a woman aged 18-29 years in good health. DNA for the CDR3: TGTGCCAGCAGCCGGGCCTTAGCGGGAGTAGGGAATGAGCAGTTCTTC. Translation gives CASSRALAGVGNEQFF.